This is a list of T cell receptor beta chains from one sample in a study of cytomegalovirus exposure and HLA in healthy donors. TCRdb's table, derived via immunoSEQ multiplex PCR, lists solely in-frame clones and lacks some. Found here are about 82,000 clones, 60% to 80% of them singletons; the top ten hold around 6.5%. The sequencing input was PBMCs. The receptors derive from a woman aged 45-60 years in good health and CMV-seropositive. The CDR3 runs from the conserved cysteine through the conserved F or W. Fields, in order: CDR3 protein, CDR3 DNA, J gene, D gene, V gene, clone size, CDR3 length. The D gene is left open where the match is weak. Some rows have no size entry. The others give once, few or many, or a class for an expanded clone.

CDR3aa: CASSPGTGQGAFDEQYF
CDR3nt: TGTGCCAGCAGCCCCGGGACGGGACAGGGGGCTTTCGACGAGCAGTACTTC
j_gene: TRBJ2-7
d_gene: TRBD1
v_gene: TRBV4-2
abundance: few
len: 17

CDR3aa: CASSEESGRANEQYF
CDR3nt: TGTGCCAGCAGTGAAGAAAGCGGGAGGGCCAACGAGCAGTACTTC
j_gene: TRBJ2-7
d_gene: TRBD2
v_gene: TRBV6-1
abundance: few
len: 15

CDR3aa: CATSNKGGGRINEQFF
CDR3nt: TGTGCCACCAGCAACAAAGGAGGAGGGAGGATCAATGAGCAGTTCTTC
j_gene: TRBJ2-1
d_gene: NA
v_gene: TRBV15
abundance: NA
len: 16

CDR3aa: CASSYSAVLGGYTF
CDR3nt: TGTGCCAGCAGTTACTCGGCCGTACTAGGCGGCTACACCTTC
j_gene: TRBJ1-2
d_gene: NA
v_gene: TRBV6-5
abundance: once
len: 14

CDR3aa: CASSQGNLARRGTDTQYF
CDR3nt: TGCGCCAGCAGCCAAGGCAACCTGGCGCGGCGCGGAACAGATACGCAGTATTTT
j_gene: TRBJ2-3
d_gene: NA
v_gene: TRBV4-1
abundance: NA
len: 18

CDR3aa: CASSTLLRAGTSSYEQYF
CDR3nt: TGTGCCAGCAGCACACTACTTCGGGCGGGAACGAGCTCCTACGAGCAGTACTTC
j_gene: TRBJ2-7
d_gene: NA
v_gene: TRBV27
abundance: NA
len: 18

CDR3aa: CASFTGTGGFGYTF
CDR3nt: TGTGCCAGCTTTACCGGGACAGGGGGCTTTGGCTACACCTTC
j_gene: TRBJ1-2
d_gene: TRBD1
v_gene: TRBV6-1
abundance: NA
len: 14

CDR3aa: CASSEMVAGVFEQYF
CDR3nt: TGTGCCAGCAGTGAGATGGTAGCGGGAGTGTTCGAGCAGTACTTC
j_gene: TRBJ2-7
d_gene: TRBD2
v_gene: TRBV6-1
abundance: NA
len: 15

CDR3aa: CASTGGGQETQYF
CDR3nt: TGTGCCAGCACCGGAGGAGGGCAAGAGACCCAGTACTTC
j_gene: TRBJ2-5
d_gene: NA
v_gene: TRBV5-5
abundance: few
len: 13

CDR3aa: CASSMNSYEQYF
CDR3nt: TGTGCCAGCAGTATGAATAGCTACGAGCAGTACTTC
j_gene: TRBJ2-7
d_gene: NA
v_gene: TRBV28
abundance: NA
len: 12

CDR3aa: CATRGTSGRSGEQYF
CDR3nt: TGTGCCACTAGAGGGACTAGCGGGAGATCGGGCGAGCAGTACTTC
j_gene: TRBJ2-7
d_gene: TRBD2
v_gene: TRBV19
abundance: once
len: 15

CDR3aa: CASSLGTGIEAFF
CDR3nt: TGTGCCAGCAGCTTAGGTACAGGAATTGAAGCTTTCTTT
j_gene: TRBJ1-1
d_gene: NA
v_gene: TRBV7-9
abundance: NA
len: 13

CDR3aa: CASSLGGAGNTIYF
CDR3nt: TGTGCCAGCAGCTTAGGAGGGGCTGGAAACACCATATATTTT
j_gene: TRBJ1-3
d_gene: NA
v_gene: TRBV5-4
abundance: NA
len: 14

CDR3aa: CASSSGQSNQPQHF
CDR3nt: TGTGCCAGCAGTTCGGGACAAAGCAATCAGCCCCAGCATTTT
j_gene: TRBJ1-5
d_gene: NA
v_gene: TRBV6-1
abundance: few
len: 14

CDR3aa: CATAEAVGNTIYF
CDR3nt: TGTGCCACCGCCGAGGCAGTCGGAAACACCATATATTTT
j_gene: TRBJ1-3
d_gene: NA
v_gene: TRBV27
abundance: NA
len: 13

CDR3aa: CAWSLAGYYNEQFF
CDR3nt: TGTGCCTGGAGCCTAGCGGGATACTACAATGAGCAGTTCTTC
j_gene: TRBJ2-1
d_gene: TRBD2
v_gene: TRBV30
abundance: NA
len: 14

CDR3aa: CASSFQGFYGYTF
CDR3nt: TGTGCCAGCAGTTTCCAGGGGTTCTATGGCTACACCTTC
j_gene: TRBJ1-2
d_gene: NA
v_gene: TRBV27
abundance: NA
len: 13

CDR3aa: CAWRAGGAGYEQYF
CDR3nt: TGTGCCTGGAGGGCCGGGGGGGCAGGGTACGAGCAGTACTTC
j_gene: TRBJ2-7
d_gene: TRBD2
v_gene: TRBV30
abundance: NA
len: 14

CDR3aa: CASSLTGSSNQPQHF
CDR3nt: TGTGCCAGCAGCTTAACAGGATCAAGCAATCAGCCCCAGCATTTT
j_gene: TRBJ1-5
d_gene: NA
v_gene: TRBV28
abundance: once
len: 15

CDR3aa: CASSIEGGSNTGELFF
CDR3nt: TGTGCCAGTAGTATAGAGGGAGGTTCGAACACCGGGGAGCTGTTTTTT
j_gene: TRBJ2-2
d_gene: NA
v_gene: TRBV19
abundance: NA
len: 16

CDR3aa: CASSRRQGRTEAFF
CDR3nt: TGCGCCAGCAGCCGGCGACAGGGTAGAACTGAAGCTTTCTTT
j_gene: TRBJ1-1
d_gene: TRBD1
v_gene: TRBV4-1
abundance: NA
len: 14

CDR3aa: CASSPTGSPGGYTF
CDR3nt: TGCGCCAGCAGTCCCACAGGATCCCCCGGGGGCTACACCTTC
j_gene: TRBJ1-2
d_gene: NA
v_gene: TRBV10-1
abundance: NA
len: 14

CDR3aa: CASSSMGDYGETQYF
CDR3nt: TGTGCCAGCAGCTCAATGGGGGACTACGGAGAGACCCAGTACTTC
j_gene: TRBJ2-5
d_gene: TRBD2
v_gene: TRBV11-3
abundance: NA
len: 15

CDR3aa: CAWGGGRNNQPQHF
CDR3nt: TGTGCCTGGGGGGGAGGGAGGAACAATCAGCCCCAGCATTTT
j_gene: TRBJ1-5
d_gene: NA
v_gene: TRBV30
abundance: NA
len: 14

CDR3aa: CAWSWDRATGELFF
CDR3nt: TGTGCCTGGAGCTGGGACAGAGCCACCGGGGAGCTGTTTTTT
j_gene: TRBJ2-2
d_gene: TRBD1
v_gene: TRBV30
abundance: NA
len: 14

CDR3aa: CASRVPSGDAGELFF
CDR3nt: TGTGCCAGCAGGGTACCAAGCGGGGACGCCGGGGAGCTGTTTTTT
j_gene: TRBJ2-2
d_gene: TRBD2
v_gene: TRBV6-5
abundance: many
len: 15

CDR3aa: CATSRGISSGTDTQYF
CDR3nt: TGTGCCACCAGCAGAGGGATTAGTAGCGGCACAGATACGCAGTATTTT
j_gene: TRBJ2-3
d_gene: NA
v_gene: TRBV15
abundance: NA
len: 16

CDR3aa: CASSLGPGMNTEAFF
CDR3nt: TGTGCCAGCAGCTTGGGTCCAGGAATGAACACTGAAGCTTTCTTT
j_gene: TRBJ1-1
d_gene: NA
v_gene: TRBV5-4
abundance: NA
len: 15

CDR3aa: CASSPTSGGYNEQFF
CDR3nt: TGTGCCAGCAGTCCAACTAGCGGGGGTTACAATGAGCAGTTCTTC
j_gene: TRBJ2-1
d_gene: TRBD2
v_gene: TRBV6-4
abundance: NA
len: 15

CDR3aa: CASRMTKRVLTYEQYF
CDR3nt: TGTGCCAGCAGGATGACTAAGCGGGTTCTAACCTACGAGCAGTACTTC
j_gene: TRBJ2-7
d_gene: NA
v_gene: TRBV28
abundance: NA
len: 16

CDR3aa: CASSYGGETDQPQHF
CDR3nt: TGTGCCAGCAGTTACGGAGGAGAGACTGATCAGCCCCAGCATTTT
j_gene: TRBJ1-5
d_gene: NA
v_gene: TRBV6-6
abundance: NA
len: 15

CDR3aa: CASNRGDTGELFF
CDR3nt: TGTGCCAGTAACCGGGGGGACACCGGGGAGCTGTTTTTT
j_gene: TRBJ2-2
d_gene: TRBD2
v_gene: TRBV19
abundance: NA
len: 13

CDR3aa: CASSQDRNYGYTF
CDR3nt: TGCGCCAGCAGCCAAGACAGGAACTATGGCTACACCTTC
j_gene: TRBJ1-2
d_gene: NA
v_gene: TRBV4-1
abundance: NA
len: 13

CDR3aa: CASSRVLRGQYF
CDR3nt: TGTGCCTCCAGTCGGGTCCTACGAGGGCAGTACTTC
j_gene: TRBJ2-5
d_gene: NA
v_gene: TRBV30
abundance: NA
len: 12

CDR3aa: CASSLYGGETQYF
CDR3nt: TGCGCCAGCAGCTTGTATGGCGGAGAGACCCAGTACTTC
j_gene: TRBJ2-5
d_gene: NA
v_gene: TRBV5-1
abundance: NA
len: 13

CDR3aa: CASSQDKFGLTNTEAFF
CDR3nt: TGCGCCAGCAGCCAAGACAAATTCGGACTTACGAACACTGAAGCTTTCTTT
j_gene: TRBJ1-1
d_gene: NA
v_gene: TRBV4-1
abundance: NA
len: 17

CDR3aa: CASSYAERPHNEQFF
CDR3nt: TGTGCCAGCAGTTACGCGGAGCGTCCCCACAATGAGCAGTTCTTC
j_gene: TRBJ2-1
d_gene: NA
v_gene: TRBV6-5
abundance: few
len: 15

CDR3aa: CSASPAGGQYF
CDR3nt: TGCAGTGCTAGCCCGGCCGGAGGGCAGTACTTC
j_gene: TRBJ2-7
d_gene: NA
v_gene: TRBV20-1
abundance: few
len: 11

CDR3aa: CASSHPPTMNTEAFF
CDR3nt: TGTGCCAGCAGCCATCCGCCGACAATGAACACTGAAGCTTTCTTT
j_gene: TRBJ1-1
d_gene: NA
v_gene: TRBV14
abundance: NA
len: 15

CDR3aa: CSVSTRQGNQPQHF
CDR3nt: TGCAGCGTTTCAACTCGACAGGGCAATCAGCCCCAGCATTTT
j_gene: TRBJ1-5
d_gene: NA
v_gene: TRBV29-1
abundance: NA
len: 14

CDR3aa: CASSRGTEAFF
CDR3nt: TGTGCCAGCAGCCGGGGCACTGAAGCTTTCTTT
j_gene: TRBJ1-1
d_gene: NA
v_gene: TRBV6-1
abundance: NA
len: 11

CDR3aa: CASLGLSYNEQFF
CDR3nt: TGTGCCAGCCTGGGACTATCCTACAATGAGCAGTTCTTC
j_gene: TRBJ2-1
d_gene: TRBD2
v_gene: TRBV28
abundance: once
len: 13

CDR3aa: CASSSHGSGANVLTF
CDR3nt: TGTGCCAGTAGTTCCCACGGCTCTGGGGCCAACGTCCTGACTTTC
j_gene: TRBJ2-6
d_gene: NA
v_gene: TRBV19
abundance: NA
len: 15

CDR3aa: CASSSSGRVYEQYF
CDR3nt: TGTGCCAGCAGTTCTAGCGGGAGGGTCTACGAGCAGTACTTC
j_gene: TRBJ2-7
d_gene: TRBD2
v_gene: TRBV28
abundance: NA
len: 14

CDR3aa: CARGTGGDAQETQYF
CDR3nt: TGTGCCAGGGGGACAGGGGGGGACGCGCAAGAGACCCAGTACTTC
j_gene: TRBJ2-5
d_gene: TRBD1
v_gene: TRBV2
abundance: NA
len: 15

CDR3aa: CAIQGNTGELFF
CDR3nt: TGTGCCATACAGGGGAACACCGGGGAGCTGTTTTTT
j_gene: TRBJ2-2
d_gene: NA
v_gene: TRBV10-3
abundance: NA
len: 12

CDR3aa: CASSPDYSYEQYF
CDR3nt: TGTGCCAGCAGCCCCGACTATTCCTACGAGCAGTACTTC
j_gene: TRBJ2-7
d_gene: NA
v_gene: TRBV7-9
abundance: NA
len: 13

CDR3aa: CASSGTGGAGANVLTF
CDR3nt: TGTGCCAGCAGCGGAACAGGGGGCGCTGGGGCCAACGTCCTGACTTTC
j_gene: TRBJ2-6
d_gene: TRBD1
v_gene: TRBV2
abundance: NA
len: 16

CDR3aa: CASRTKTGPRRLGTQYF
CDR3nt: TGTGCCAGCAGGACAAAGACGGGGCCCCGGCGACTAGGGACCCAGTACTTC
j_gene: TRBJ2-5
d_gene: NA
v_gene: TRBV2
abundance: NA
len: 17

CDR3aa: CASSLQGRDTEAFF
CDR3nt: TGTGCCAGCAGTCTACAGGGTCGGGACACTGAAGCTTTCTTT
j_gene: TRBJ1-1
d_gene: NA
v_gene: TRBV27
abundance: NA
len: 14

CDR3aa: CASSFTKDREAFF
CDR3nt: TGTGCCAGTAGTTTTACTAAGGACAGAGAAGCTTTCTTT
j_gene: TRBJ1-1
d_gene: NA
v_gene: TRBV19
abundance: NA
len: 13

CDR3aa: CASNRKNSNQPQHF
CDR3nt: TGTGCCAGTAACAGGAAGAATAGCAATCAGCCCCAGCATTTT
j_gene: TRBJ1-5
d_gene: NA
v_gene: TRBV19
abundance: NA
len: 14

CDR3aa: CATSRPTSGGGDTQYF
CDR3nt: TGTGCCACCAGCAGACCGACTAGCGGAGGTGGAGATACGCAGTATTTT
j_gene: TRBJ2-3
d_gene: TRBD2
v_gene: TRBV15
abundance: NA
len: 16

CDR3aa: CASSSPGGREYEQYF
CDR3nt: TGTGCCAGCAGTTCCCCAGGGGGTAGGGAGTACGAGCAGTACTTC
j_gene: TRBJ2-7
d_gene: TRBD1
v_gene: TRBV6-6
abundance: NA
len: 15

CDR3aa: CASSLVPIAGGGANVLTF
CDR3nt: TGTGCCAGCAGCTTAGTTCCAATCGCGGGCGGTGGGGCCAACGTCCTGACTTTC
j_gene: TRBJ2-6
d_gene: NA
v_gene: TRBV7-8
abundance: NA
len: 18